This TCR beta chain was recorded in a study of OX40 agonist ivuxolimab in advanced cancers. Autoimmune disease history or systemic immunosuppression led to patients being barred. Peripheral blood came from all dose cohorts at three timepoints. TCRdb's table, derived via immunoSEQ multiplex PCR, lists solely in-frame clones and lacks some. The sample records roughly 86,000 clones, 65% to 90% being singletons. Germline assignment: CDR1 SEHNR and CDR2 FQNEAQ (reference sequence). The V and J ends lost 2 bases and 0 bases respectively, with 8 bases between them. The CDR3 extends over 15 amino acids. The V call is TRBV7-9, the J call TRBJ1-5; a weak D match, TRBD1 (5 bases). The clonotype originates from an adult with an advanced solid tumor such as melanoma, head and neck, liver or kidney cancer. Sequences were derived from CD4+ or CD8+ T cells sorted from blood, sampled in a trial of the OX40 agonist ivuxolimab. The CDR3 nucleotides are TGTGCCAGCAGCTTACAGGGAGGTAGCAATCAGCCCCAGCATTTT. Amino acids: CASSLQGGSNQPQHF.